The clone carrying this T cell receptor (beta chain) was observed once. Its antigen is unidentified. Patients, 2 to 39 years old, had expanded memory T-cell proportions. Amplification used 52 TRBV primers and 13 TRBJ primers. Clones were sequenced by immunoSEQ multiplex PCR, and TCRdb holds only the in-frame ones, with some missing. The table has almost 30,000 clones, 85% to 95% seen once. V was pared by 9 bases and J by 1 base, with 7 bases between. The germline V gene encodes CDR1 ENHRY and CDR2 SYGVKD. This CDR3 region has 12 residues. This entry is derived from a study of regulatory T cells. General study findings and limits: In CD3G-deficient patients, conventional CD4+ T cells were enriched for hydrophobic CDR3 residues at positions 6 and 7.

The chain carries TRBV10-3 and TRBJ1-5, with D unclear. Sequencing used conventional CD4+ T cells sorted from blood. The clonotype originates from a person under 35 with CD3G deficiency. The CDR3 coding sequence is TGTGCCATTTCGGACAGCAATCAGCCCCAGCATTTT. It codes for CAISDSNQPQHF.